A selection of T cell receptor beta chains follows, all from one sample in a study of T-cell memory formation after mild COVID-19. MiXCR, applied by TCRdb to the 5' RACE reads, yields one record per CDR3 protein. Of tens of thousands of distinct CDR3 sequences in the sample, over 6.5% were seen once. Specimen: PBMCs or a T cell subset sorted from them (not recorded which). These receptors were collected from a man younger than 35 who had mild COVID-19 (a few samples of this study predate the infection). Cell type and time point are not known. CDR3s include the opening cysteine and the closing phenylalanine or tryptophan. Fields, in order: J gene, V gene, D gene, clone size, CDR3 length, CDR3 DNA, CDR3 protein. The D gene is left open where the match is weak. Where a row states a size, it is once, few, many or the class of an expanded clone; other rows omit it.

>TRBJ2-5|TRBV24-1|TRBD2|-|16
TGTGCCACCAGTGATCCGACTAGCGGGAGACAAGAGACCCAGTACTTC
CATSDPTSGRQETQYF
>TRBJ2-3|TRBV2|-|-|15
TGTGCCAGCAGGGACCGGGACACCTACACAGATACGCAGTATTTT
CASRDRDTYTDTQYF
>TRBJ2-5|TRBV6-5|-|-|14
TGTGCCAGCAGCTGGACTATCCCCCAAGAGACCCAGTACTTC
CASSWTIPQETQYF
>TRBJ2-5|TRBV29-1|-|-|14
TGCAGCGGGCACGACACCCAACCCCAAGAGACCCAGTACTTC
CSGHDTQPQETQYF
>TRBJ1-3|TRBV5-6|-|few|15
TGTGCCAGCAGTCCGGGACATCGCAGTGGAAACACCATATATTTT
CASSPGHRSGNTIYF
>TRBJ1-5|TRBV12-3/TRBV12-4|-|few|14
TGTGCCAGCAGTTTAGCCTCAGTTCATCAGCCCCAGCATTTT
CASSLASVHQPQHF
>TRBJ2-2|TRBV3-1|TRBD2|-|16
TGTGCCAGCAGCCAAGTTATAGCGGGGGGATCCGGGGAGCTGTTTTTT
CASSQVIAGGSGELFF
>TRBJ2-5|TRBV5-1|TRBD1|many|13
TGCGCCAGCAGCAGGGGGCGCGGAGAGACCCAGTACTTC
CASSRGRGETQYF
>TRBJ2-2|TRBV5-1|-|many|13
TGCGCCAGCGGGGCGGTAGACACCGGGGAGCTGTTTTTT
CASGAVDTGELFF
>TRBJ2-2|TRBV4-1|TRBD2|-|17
TGCGCCAGCAGCGGCGGGAGCATTGGCTCGGGCACCGGGGAGCTGTTTTTT
CASSGGSIGSGTGELFF
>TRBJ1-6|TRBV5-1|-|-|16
TGCGCCAGCAGAGAGGACACCGGGACCGCGGGTTCACCCCTCCACTTT
CASREDTGTAGSPLHF
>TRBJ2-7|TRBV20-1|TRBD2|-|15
TGCAGTGCTGCCACCATAGCGGGGGGAACCTACGAGCAGTACTTC
CSAATIAGGTYEQYF
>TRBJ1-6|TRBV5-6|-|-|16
TGTGCCAGCAGCTTTCCCACGACCGATGAGAATTCACCCCTCCACTTT
CASSFPTTDENSPLHF
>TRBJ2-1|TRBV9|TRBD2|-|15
TGTGCCAGCAGCGTAGGAGCTAGCGGGGGGTATGAGCAGTTCTTC
CASSVGASGGYEQFF
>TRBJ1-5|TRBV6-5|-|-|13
TGTGCCAGCAGTTACAACGGGGTACAGCCCCAGCATTTT
CASSYNGVQPQHF
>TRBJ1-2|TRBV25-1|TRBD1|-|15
TGTGCCAGCAGTGATCCGGGACAGGGATATGGAGGCTACACCTTC
CASSDPGQGYGGYTF
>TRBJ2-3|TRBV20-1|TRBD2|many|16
TGCAGTGCTAGAGATCGAAGACTAGCGGGGGCAGATACGCAGTATTTT
CSARDRRLAGADTQYF
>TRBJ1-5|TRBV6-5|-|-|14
TGTGCCAGCAGTTACTTTTCCCAGGGTCAGCCCCAGCATTTT
CASSYFSQGQPQHF
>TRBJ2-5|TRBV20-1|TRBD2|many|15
TGCAGTGCTAAATATGGACTAGCGGGGCTAGAGACCCAGTACTTC
CSAKYGLAGLETQYF
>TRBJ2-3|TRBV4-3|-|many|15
TGCGCCAGCAGCCAAGATCAGGCGGCAACAGATACGCAGTATTTT
CASSQDQAATDTQYF
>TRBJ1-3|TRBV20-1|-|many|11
TGCAGTGCTAGGGGAGGAAACACCATATATTTT
CSARGGNTIYF
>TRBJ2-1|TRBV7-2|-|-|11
TGTGCCAGCAGCTTCCACCATGAGCAGTTCTTC
CASSFHHEQFF
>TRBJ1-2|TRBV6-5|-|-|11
TGTGCCAGCTGGGCCCTCGATGGCTACACCTTC
CASWALDGYTF
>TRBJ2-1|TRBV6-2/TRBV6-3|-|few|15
TGTGCCAGCAGTTACTCGACCCCCCCTCGGAATGAGCAGTTCTTC
CASSYSTPPRNEQFF
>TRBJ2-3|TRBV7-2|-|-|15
TGTGCCAGCAGCCGTACCCCCGGTGGAGGGGATACGCAGTATTTT
CASSRTPGGGDTQYF
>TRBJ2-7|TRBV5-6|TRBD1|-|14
TGTGCCAGCAGCTTGGAGGGGACGACAGGGGAGCAGTACTTC
CASSLEGTTGEQYF
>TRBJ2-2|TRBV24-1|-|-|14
TGTGCCCGAAAGGGGACGGGCAACACCGGGGAGCTGTTTTTT
CARKGTGNTGELFF
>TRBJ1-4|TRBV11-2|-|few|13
TGTGCCAGCAGCCGGGGAGGTAATGAAAAACTGTTTTTT
CASSRGGNEKLFF
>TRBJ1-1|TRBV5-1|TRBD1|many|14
TGCGCCAGCAGCTTGCAGGGGGGCAGCACTGAAGCTTTCTTT
CASSLQGGSTEAFF
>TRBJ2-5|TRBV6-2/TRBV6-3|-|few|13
TGTGCCAGCAGTCCAAATTACCAAGAGACCCAGTACTTC
CASSPNYQETQYF
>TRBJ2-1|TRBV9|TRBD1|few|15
TGTGCCAGCAGCTTACGGACAGGGGGCTTCTATGAGCAGTTCTTC
CASSLRTGGFYEQFF
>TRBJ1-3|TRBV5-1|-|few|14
TGCGCCAGCAGCTTGGGGTCCGGAGGCAACACCATATATTTT
CASSLGSGGNTIYF
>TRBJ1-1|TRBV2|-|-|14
TGTGCCAGCACGTCGTTGACAGGGAACACTGAAGCTTTCTTT
CASTSLTGNTEAFF
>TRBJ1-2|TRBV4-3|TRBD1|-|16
TGCGCCAGCAGCCAAGATCATGCGACAGGGCCCTATGGCTACACCTTC
CASSQDHATGPYGYTF
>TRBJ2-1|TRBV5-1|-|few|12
TGCGCCAGCAGGGACAGCCACAATGAGCAGTTCTTC
CASRDSHNEQFF
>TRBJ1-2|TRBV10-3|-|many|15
TGTGCCATCAGTGAGGGTGATTTCGTGGGGAATGGCTACACCTTC
CAISEGDFVGNGYTF
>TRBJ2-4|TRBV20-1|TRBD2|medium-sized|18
TGCAGTGCTAGGATTCCGGGACTAGGGCTGGGTGGCAAAAACATTCAGTACTTC
CSARIPGLGLGGKNIQYF
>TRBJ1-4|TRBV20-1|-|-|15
TGCAGTGTGAGGGGCAGGGTAACATCTAATGAAAAACTGTTTTTT
CSVRGRVTSNEKLFF
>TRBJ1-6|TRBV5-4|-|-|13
TGTGCCAGCAGCTTGGCCCCAGGGGATGTCCTCCACTTT
CASSLAPGDVLHF
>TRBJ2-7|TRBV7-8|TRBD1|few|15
TGTGCCAGCAGCTTCCCCGGGACAGGGAGAAACGAGCAGTACTTC
CASSFPGTGRNEQYF
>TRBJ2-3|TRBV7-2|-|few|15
TGTGCCAGCAGCTTAGTGGGGGGCGGGACAGATACGCAGTATTTT
CASSLVGGGTDTQYF
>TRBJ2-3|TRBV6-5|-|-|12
TGTGCCAGCCGAAAGGCCGGAGATACGCAGTATTTT
CASRKAGDTQYF
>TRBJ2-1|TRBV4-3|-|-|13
TGCGCCAGCAGCCTCAAGTCTTGGGGTGAGCAGTTCTTC
CASSLKSWGEQFF
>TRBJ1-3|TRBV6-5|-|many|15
TGTGCCAGCAGTTACGACGGGAACTCTGGAAACACCATATATTTT
CASSYDGNSGNTIYF
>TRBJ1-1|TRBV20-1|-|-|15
TGCAGTGCTAGACGACAGCGCCTCTCGAACACTGAAGCTTTCTTT
CSARRQRLSNTEAFF
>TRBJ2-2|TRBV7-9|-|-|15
TGTGCCAGCAGAACCGGGACATCGAACACCGGGGAGCTGTTTTTT
CASRTGTSNTGELFF
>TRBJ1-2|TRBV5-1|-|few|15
TGCGCCAGCAGTCCCGGGGGCGCGTTTGACTATGGCTACACCTTC
CASSPGGAFDYGYTF
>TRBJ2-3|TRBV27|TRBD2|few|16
TGTGCCAGCAGCCTTGAGGGACTAGCGGGGGCAGATACGCAGTATTTT
CASSLEGLAGADTQYF
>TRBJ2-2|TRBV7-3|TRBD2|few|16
TGTGCCAGCAGCTTAAATAGCGGGGGCCGGACCGGGGAGCTGTTTTTT
CASSLNSGGRTGELFF
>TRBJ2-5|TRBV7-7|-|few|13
TGTGCCAGCAGTTCGGTGGGGAAAGAGACCCAGTACTTC
CASSSVGKETQYF
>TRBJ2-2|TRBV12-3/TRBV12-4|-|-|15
TGTGCCAGCAGCGCCCGAGGGGGAAACACCGGGGAGCTGTTTTTT
CASSARGGNTGELFF
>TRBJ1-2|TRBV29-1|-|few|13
TGCAGCGTTGGGTACAGGCTCAACTATGGCTACACCTTC
CSVGYRLNYGYTF
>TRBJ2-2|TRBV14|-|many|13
TGTGCCAGCAGCCAAGATTGGGCCGGGGAGCTGTTTTTT
CASSQDWAGELFF
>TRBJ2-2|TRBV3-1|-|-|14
TGTGCCAGCAGCCACGGACAGTTAACCGGGGAGCTGTTTTTT
CASSHGQLTGELFF
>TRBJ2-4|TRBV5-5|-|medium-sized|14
TGTGCCAGCAGCTTGGATGACAATGGAAGGATTCAGTACTTC
CASSLDDNGRIQYF
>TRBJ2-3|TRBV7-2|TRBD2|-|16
TGTGCCAGCAGCTTGCGTAGTAGCGGGGTGCCAGATACGCAGTATTTT
CASSLRSSGVPDTQYF
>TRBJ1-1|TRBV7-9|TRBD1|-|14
TGTGCCAGCAGCTTAGAGGCAGGGGGCACTGAAGCTTTCTTT
CASSLEAGGTEAFF
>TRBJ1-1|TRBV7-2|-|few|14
TGTGCCAGCAGCCCTCGGCGGACGAACACTGAAGCTTTCTTT
CASSPRRTNTEAFF
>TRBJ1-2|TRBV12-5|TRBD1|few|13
TGTGCTAGTGGCGGACAGGGGAACTATGGCTACACCTTC
CASGGQGNYGYTF